The rows below give T cell receptor beta chains drawn from one sample of a study of breast tumors, draining lymph nodes, adjacent tissues. TCRdb re-analysed the multiplex PCR reads in MiXCR, keeping a single row per CDR3 protein. Among approximately 88,000 distinct CDR3 sequences, roughly 30% were seen once, and the ten largest hold roughly 8.1%. Source material: axillary lymph node tissue. These receptors were taken from a female donor with breast cancer. Some clones in this sample may be carry-over from other donors' samples. Each CDR3 is given without its conserved first and last residue.

CDR3 length,V gene,J gene,CDR3 protein
12,TRBV12-3/TRBV12-4,TRBJ1-2,AGRATGPNYGYT
12,TRBV18,TRBJ2-1,ASSPPSRYNEQF
12,TRBV30,TRBJ1-1,AWSEGIQNTEAF
11,TRBV7-2,TRBJ1-2,ASSPARGDGYT
11,TRBV12-3/TRBV12-4,TRBJ2-4,ASSSRAKNIQY
11,TRBV6-2/TRBV6-3,TRBJ2-7,ASSSGSVSEQY
12,TRBV14,TRBJ2-7,ASSQLSRGYEQY
15,TRBV10-3,TRBJ1-2,AISIRDRGMGGYGYT
13,TRBV5-1,TRBJ2-7,ASSLGLGGTREQY
14,TRBV6-2/TRBV6-3,TRBJ2-1,ASSQWSGSGPVEQF
15,TRBV24-1,TRBJ2-3,ATSGLELAGNPDTQY
15,TRBV18,TRBJ2-3,ASSPRRGLFSTDTQY
14,TRBV4-3,TRBJ2-7,ASSQDSVRHSYEQY
21,TRBV10-2,TRBJ2-5,AGSESGYGTSGRAVHSGQAQY
15,TRBV11-2,TRBJ2-1,ASSLWTSGGSYNEQF
15,TRBV27,TRBJ2-4,ASSYHRERASKNIRY
14,TRBV15,TRBJ2-3,ATSKTDGRDTDTQY
12,TRBV6-6,TRBJ1-2,ASSYGGQNYGYT
12,TRBV7-6,TRBJ2-1,ASSLGSGGYEQF
16,TRBV27,TRBJ2-1,ASRPTSGVGRSYHEQF
11,TRBV6-6,TRBJ1-1,ASSSKLGTEAF
6,TRBV2,TRBJ1-2,TGGGYT
12,TRBV11-2,TRBJ2-3,ASSPTLVSDTQY
14,TRBV7-9,TRBJ2-7,ASSSGRVAGGYEQY
12,TRBV4-1,TRBJ1-1,ASSQREGRTEAF
11,TRBV29-1,TRBJ2-7,SVSRQGIYEQY
13,TRBV11-3,TRBJ2-1,ASSFSGPAIHEQF
11,TRBV28,TRBJ1-5,ASSAYSNQPQH
10,TRBV5-1,TRBJ1-3,ASSLEGNTIY
15,TRBV7-9,TRBJ2-3,ASSLGLAGVGADTQY
13,TRBV19,TRBJ2-7,ASSSGPAGTYEQY
14,TRBV20-1,TRBJ2-1,SAREPGTSMVSEQF
12,TRBV6-1,TRBJ1-5,ASRARQGGETQH
12,TRBV19,TRBJ1-2,ASSTTLDAYGYT
15,TRBV18,TRBJ1-5,ASSPRSSTGRGQPQH
13,TRBV6-2/TRBV6-3,TRBJ2-3,ASSKKEGGTDTQY
11,TRBV30,TRBJ1-2,AWIGLRADGYT
10,TRBV29-1,TRBJ2-1,SVEEGKNEQF
12,TRBV7-6,TRBJ1-5,ASSFDRGYQPQH
12,TRBV20-1,TRBJ2-5,SAPRGADQATQY
12,TRBV19,TRBJ1-5,ASSTRGTHQPQH
12,TRBV6-1,TRBJ1-6,ASSEARQGTPLH
14,TRBV5-5,TRBJ2-5,ASSRGNRAYQETQY
10,TRBV29-1,TRBJ2-2,SGWQGAGELF
10,TRBV29-1,TRBJ1-1,SVDGGSTEAF
11,TRBV29-1,TRBJ2-7,SAGQTSGMEQY
13,TRBV11-1,TRBJ2-7,ASSFFGTANYEQY
13,TRBV2,TRBJ2-2,ASRSDRQGTGELF